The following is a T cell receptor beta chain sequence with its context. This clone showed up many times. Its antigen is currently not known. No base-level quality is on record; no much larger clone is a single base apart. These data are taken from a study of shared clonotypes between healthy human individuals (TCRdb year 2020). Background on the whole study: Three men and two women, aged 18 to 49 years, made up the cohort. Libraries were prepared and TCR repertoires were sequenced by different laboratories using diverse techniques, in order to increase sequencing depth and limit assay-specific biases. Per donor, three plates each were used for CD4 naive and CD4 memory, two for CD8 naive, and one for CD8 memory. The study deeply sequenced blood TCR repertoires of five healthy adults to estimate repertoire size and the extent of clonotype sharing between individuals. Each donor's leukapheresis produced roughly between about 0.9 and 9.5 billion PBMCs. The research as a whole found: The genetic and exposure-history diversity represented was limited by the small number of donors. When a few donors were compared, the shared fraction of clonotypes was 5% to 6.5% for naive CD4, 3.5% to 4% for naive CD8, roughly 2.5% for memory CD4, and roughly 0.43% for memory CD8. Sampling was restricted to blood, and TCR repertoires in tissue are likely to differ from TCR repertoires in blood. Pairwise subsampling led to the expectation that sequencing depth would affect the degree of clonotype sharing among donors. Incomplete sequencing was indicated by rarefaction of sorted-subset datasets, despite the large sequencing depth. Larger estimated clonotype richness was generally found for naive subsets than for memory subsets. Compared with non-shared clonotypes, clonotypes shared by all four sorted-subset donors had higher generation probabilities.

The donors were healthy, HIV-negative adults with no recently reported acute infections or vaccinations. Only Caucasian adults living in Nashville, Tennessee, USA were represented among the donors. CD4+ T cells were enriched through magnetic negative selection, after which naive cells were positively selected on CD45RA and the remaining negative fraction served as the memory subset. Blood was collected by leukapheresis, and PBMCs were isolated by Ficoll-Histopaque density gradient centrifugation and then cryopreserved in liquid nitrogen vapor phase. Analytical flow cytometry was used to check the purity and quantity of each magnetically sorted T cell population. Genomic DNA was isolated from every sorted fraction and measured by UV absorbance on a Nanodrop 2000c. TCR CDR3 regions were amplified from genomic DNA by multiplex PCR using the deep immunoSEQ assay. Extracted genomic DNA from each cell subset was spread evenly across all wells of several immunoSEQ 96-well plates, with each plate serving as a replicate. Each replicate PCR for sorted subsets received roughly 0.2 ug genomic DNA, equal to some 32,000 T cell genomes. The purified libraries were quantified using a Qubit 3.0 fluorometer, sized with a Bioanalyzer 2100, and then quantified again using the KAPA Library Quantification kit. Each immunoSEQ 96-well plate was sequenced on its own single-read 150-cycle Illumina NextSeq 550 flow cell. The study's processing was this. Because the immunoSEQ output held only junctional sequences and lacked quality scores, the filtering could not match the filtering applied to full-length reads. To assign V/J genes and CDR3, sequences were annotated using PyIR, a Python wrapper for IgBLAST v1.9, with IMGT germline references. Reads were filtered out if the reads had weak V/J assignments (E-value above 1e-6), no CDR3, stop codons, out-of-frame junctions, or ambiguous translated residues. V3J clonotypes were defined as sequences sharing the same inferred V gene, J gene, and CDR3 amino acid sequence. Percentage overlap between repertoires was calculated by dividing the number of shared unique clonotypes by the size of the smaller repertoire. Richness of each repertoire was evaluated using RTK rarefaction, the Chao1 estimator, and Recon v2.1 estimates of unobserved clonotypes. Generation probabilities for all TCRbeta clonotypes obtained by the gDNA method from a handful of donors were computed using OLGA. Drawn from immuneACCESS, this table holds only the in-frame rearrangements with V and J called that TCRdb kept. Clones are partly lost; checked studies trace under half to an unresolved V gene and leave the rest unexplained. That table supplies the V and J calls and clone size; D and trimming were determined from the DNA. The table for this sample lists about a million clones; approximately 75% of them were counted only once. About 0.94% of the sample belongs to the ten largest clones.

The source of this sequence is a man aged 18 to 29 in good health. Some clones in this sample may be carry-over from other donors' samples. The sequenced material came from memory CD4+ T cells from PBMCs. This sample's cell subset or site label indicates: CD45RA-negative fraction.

At the DNA level, the sequence is TGTGCCAGCAGACGGGGACAGGGGATACCTGGAAACACCATATATTTT. Translated, this is CASRRGQGIPGNTIYF. The V and J genes are TRBV9 and TRBJ1-3, and 10 junction bases match TRBD1. From its cysteine to its phenylalanine, the CDR3 spans 16 amino acids. Solely the CDR3 DNA is kept, with 48 bases framed from the first base. The germline V gene yields SGDLS for CDR1 and YYNGEE for CDR2. Trimming removed 5 bases from V and 2 bases from J; the gene matches leave 7 bases unexplained.